This entry features one TCR beta chain sequence. As yet, its antigen is unknown. These data come from a study of OX40 agonist ivuxolimab in advanced cancers. Study details: The drug used for patients, ivuxolimab, was an agonistic anti-OX40 (CD134) antibody. Ivuxolimab was administered intravenously to patients at 0.01 to 10 mg/kg every 2 weeks.

The investigators sampled blood at baseline, at cycle 4 day 1, and at cycle 7 day 1. Assay: immunoSEQ multiplex PCR; the TCRdb copy retains only in-frame clones and omits some. The profile shows around 72,000 clones, approximately 81% of them singletons. Findings and caveats of the study: CD8+ T cells were the subset that, on average, had more expanded clones than CD4+.

The germline V gene has CDR1 SGHRS and CDR2 YFSETQ. V dropped 4 bases and J dropped 4 bases, with 27 bases sitting between them. There are 20 residues in the CDR3. Sequencing used CD4+ or CD8+ T cells sorted from blood, obtained in a trial of the OX40 agonist ivuxolimab. The sequence was collected from an adult with an advanced solid tumor such as melanoma, head and neck, liver or kidney cancer. The rearrangement links TRBV5-1 to TRBJ2-6; D assignment may be TRBD1 or TRBD2 (5 bases each). CDR3 bases: TGCGCCAGCAGCCTTAACCCCACCGGGACGCCTCTCATAGGGGCCAACGTCCTGACTTTC. Amino acids: CASSLNPTGTPLIGANVLTF.